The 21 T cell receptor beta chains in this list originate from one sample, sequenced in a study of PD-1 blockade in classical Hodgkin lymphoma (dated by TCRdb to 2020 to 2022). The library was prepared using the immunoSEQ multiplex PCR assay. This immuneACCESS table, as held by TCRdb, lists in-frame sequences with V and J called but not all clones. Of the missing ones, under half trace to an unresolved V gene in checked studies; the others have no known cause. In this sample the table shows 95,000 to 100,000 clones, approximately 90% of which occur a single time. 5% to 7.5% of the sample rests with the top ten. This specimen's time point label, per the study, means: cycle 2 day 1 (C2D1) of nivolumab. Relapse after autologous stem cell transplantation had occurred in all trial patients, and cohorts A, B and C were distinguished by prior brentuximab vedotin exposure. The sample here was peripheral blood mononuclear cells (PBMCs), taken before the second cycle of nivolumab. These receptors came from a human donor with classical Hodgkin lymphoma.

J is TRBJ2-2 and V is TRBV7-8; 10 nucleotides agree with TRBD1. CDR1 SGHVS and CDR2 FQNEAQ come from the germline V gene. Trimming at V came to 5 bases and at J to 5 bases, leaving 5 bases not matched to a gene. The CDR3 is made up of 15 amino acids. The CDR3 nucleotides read TGTGCCAGCAGCAAGGACAGGGGGAGGACCGGGGAGCTGTTTTTT. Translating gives CASSKDRGRTGELFF. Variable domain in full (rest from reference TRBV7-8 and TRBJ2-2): GAGVSQSPRYKVAKRGQDVALRCDPISGHVSLFWYQQALGQGPEFLTYFQNEAQLDKSGLPSDRFFAERPEGSVSTLKIQRTQQEDSAVYLCASSKDRGRTGELFFGEGSRLTVL.

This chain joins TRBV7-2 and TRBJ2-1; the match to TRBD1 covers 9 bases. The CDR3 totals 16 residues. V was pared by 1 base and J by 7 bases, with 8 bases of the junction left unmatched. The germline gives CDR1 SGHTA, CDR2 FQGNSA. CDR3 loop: CASSLVPGTGPNEQFF. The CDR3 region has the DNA TGTGCCAGCAGCTTAGTTCCCGGGACAGGGCCGAATGAGCAGTTCTTC. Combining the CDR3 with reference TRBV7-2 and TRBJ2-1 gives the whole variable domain GAGVSQSPSNKVTEKGKDVELRCDPISGHTALYWYRQSLGQGLEFLIYFQGNSAPDKSGLPSDRFSAERTGGSVSTLTIQRTQQEDSAVYLCASSLVPGTGPNEQFFGPGTRLTVL.

The CDR3 coding sequence is TGTGCCTGGAGTTCGGATCGAAATCAGCCCCAGCATTTT. It specifies CAWSSDRNQPQHF. The genes are TRBV30 and TRBJ1-5; D gene ambiguous. The CDR3 has 13 residues. V lost 2 bases to trimming and J lost 4 bases, with 9 bases between them. CDR1 is GTSNPN and CDR2 is SVGIG in the germline V gene (reference sequence).

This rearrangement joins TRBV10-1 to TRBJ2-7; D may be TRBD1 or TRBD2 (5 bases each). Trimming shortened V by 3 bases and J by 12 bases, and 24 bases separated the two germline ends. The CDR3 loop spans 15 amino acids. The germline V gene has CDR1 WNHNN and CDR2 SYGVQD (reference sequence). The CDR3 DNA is TGCGCCAGCAGTGAATCCGGGACCCAGGCACCTGCGGGGTACTTC. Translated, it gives CASSESGTQAPAGYF.

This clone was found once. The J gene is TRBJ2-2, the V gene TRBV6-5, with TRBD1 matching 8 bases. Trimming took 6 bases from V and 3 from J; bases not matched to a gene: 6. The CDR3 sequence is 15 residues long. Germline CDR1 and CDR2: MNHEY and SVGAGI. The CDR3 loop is CASSPGQGHTGELFF. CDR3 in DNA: TGTGCCAGCAGCCCTGGACAGGGTCACACCGGGGAGCTGTTTTTT.

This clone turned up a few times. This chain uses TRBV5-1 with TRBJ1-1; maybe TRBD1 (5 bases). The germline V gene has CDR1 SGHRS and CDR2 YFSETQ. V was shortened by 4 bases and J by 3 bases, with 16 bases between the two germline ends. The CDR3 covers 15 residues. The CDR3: CASSHETLGDTEAFF. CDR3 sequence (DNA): TGCGCCAGCAGCCATGAGACCCTGGGGGACACTGAAGCTTTCTTT.

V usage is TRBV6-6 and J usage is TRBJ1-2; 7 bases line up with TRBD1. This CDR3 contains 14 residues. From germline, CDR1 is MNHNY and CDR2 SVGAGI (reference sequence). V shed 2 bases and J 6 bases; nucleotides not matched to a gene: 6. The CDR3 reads CASSYGQGEDGYTF. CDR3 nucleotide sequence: TGTGCCAGCAGTTACGGGCAGGGGGAAGATGGCTACACCTTC.

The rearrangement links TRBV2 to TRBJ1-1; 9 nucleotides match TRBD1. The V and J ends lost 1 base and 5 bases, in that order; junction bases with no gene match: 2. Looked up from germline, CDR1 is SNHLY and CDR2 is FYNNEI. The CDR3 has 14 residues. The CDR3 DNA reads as TGTGCCAGCAGTGAAGAACAGGGGGCAACTGAAGCTTTCTTT. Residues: CASSEEQGATEAFF.

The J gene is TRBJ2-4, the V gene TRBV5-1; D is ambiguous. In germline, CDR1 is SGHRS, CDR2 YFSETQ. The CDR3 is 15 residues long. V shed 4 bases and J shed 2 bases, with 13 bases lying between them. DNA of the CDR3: TGCGCCAGCAGCATAGACGGTCGCACCAAAAACATTCAGTACTTC. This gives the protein CASSIDGRTKNIQYF.

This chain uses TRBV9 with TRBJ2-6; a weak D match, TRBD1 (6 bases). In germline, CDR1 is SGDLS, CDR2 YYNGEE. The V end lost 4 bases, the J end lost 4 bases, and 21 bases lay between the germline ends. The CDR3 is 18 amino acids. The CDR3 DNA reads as TGTGCCAGCAGCCTTTCGTCAGGGGCGGCGACCGGGGCCAACGTCCTGACTTTC. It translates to CASSLSSGAATGANVLTF.

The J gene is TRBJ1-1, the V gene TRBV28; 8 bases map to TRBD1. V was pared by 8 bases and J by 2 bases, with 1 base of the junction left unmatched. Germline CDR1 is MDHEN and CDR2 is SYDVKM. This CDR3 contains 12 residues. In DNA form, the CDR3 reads TGTGCCAGCGACAGGGGAAACACTGAAGCTTTCTTT. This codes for CASDRGNTEAFF. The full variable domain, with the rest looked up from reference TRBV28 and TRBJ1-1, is DVKVTQSSRYLVKRTGEKVFLECVQDMDHENMFWYRQDPGLGLRLIYFSYDVKMKEKGDIPEGYSVSREKKERFSLILESASTNQTSMYLCASDRGNTEAFFGQGTRLTVV.

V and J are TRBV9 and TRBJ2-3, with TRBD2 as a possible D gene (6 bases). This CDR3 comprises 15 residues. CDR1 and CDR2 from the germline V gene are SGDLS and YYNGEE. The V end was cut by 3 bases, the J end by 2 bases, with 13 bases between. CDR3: CASSAGLQLTDTQYF. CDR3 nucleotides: TGTGCCAGCAGCGCGGGACTCCAACTCACAGATACGCAGTATTTT.

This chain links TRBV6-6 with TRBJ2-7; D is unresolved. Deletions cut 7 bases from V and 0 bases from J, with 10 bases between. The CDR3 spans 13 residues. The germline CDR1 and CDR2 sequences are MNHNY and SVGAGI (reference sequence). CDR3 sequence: CASTQADSYEQYF. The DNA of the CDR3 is TGTGCCAGCACCCAGGCGGACTCCTACGAGCAGTACTTC.

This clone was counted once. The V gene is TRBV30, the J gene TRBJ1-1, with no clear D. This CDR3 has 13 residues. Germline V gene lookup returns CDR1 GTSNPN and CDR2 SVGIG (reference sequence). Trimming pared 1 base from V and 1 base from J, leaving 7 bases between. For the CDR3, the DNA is TGTGCCTGGAGTGAGCGACCGAACACTGAAGCTTTCTTT. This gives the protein CAWSERPNTEAFF.

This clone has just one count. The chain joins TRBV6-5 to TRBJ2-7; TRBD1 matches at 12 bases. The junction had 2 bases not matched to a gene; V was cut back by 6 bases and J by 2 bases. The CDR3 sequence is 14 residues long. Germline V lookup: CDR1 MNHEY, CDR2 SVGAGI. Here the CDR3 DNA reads TGTGCCAGCAGGGGACAGGGGGCTACCTACGAGCAGTACTTC. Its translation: CASRGQGATYEQYF.

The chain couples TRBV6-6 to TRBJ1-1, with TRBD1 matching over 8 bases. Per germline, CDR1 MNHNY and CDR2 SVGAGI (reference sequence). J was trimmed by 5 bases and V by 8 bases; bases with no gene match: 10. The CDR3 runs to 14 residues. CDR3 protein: CASVERQGRTEAFF. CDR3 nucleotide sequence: TGTGCCAGCGTAGAACGACAGGGGAGGACTGAAGCTTTCTTT.

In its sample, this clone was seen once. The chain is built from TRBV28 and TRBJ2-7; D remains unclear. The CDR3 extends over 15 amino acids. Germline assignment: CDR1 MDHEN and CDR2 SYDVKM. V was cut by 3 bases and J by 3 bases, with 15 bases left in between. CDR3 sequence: CASSFGLGRNYEQYF. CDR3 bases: TGTGCCAGCAGTTTCGGGCTGGGCAGAAACTACGAGCAGTACTTC.

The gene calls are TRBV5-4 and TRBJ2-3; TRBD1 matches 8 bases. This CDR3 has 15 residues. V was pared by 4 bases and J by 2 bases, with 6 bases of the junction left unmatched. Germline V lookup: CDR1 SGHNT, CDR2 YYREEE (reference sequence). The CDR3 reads CASSDPDRVTDTQYF. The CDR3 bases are TGTGCCAGCAGCGATCCGGACAGGGTCACAGATACGCAGTATTTT.

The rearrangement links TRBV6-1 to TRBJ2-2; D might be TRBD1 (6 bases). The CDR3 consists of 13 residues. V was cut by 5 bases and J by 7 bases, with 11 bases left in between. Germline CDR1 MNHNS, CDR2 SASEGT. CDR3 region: CASSPTGNGELFF. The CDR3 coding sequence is TGTGCCAGCAGTCCTACAGGGAACGGGGAGCTGTTTTTT.

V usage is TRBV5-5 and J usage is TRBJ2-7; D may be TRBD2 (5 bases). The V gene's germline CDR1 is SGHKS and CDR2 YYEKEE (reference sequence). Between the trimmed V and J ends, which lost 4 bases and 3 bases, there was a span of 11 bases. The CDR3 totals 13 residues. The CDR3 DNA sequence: TGTGCCAGCAGCCCCGGACTGTTCTACGAGCAGTACTTC. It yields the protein CASSPGLFYEQYF.

The CDR3 loop is CASSIQDIYNEQFF. The CDR3, as DNA: TGTGCCAGTAGTATTCAGGACATTTACAATGAGCAGTTCTTC. The chain combines TRBV19 with TRBJ2-1; D possibly corresponds to TRBD1 (5 bases). There are 14 residues in the CDR3. The V gene lost 3 bases and the J gene lost 4 bases, with 10 bases spanning the gap. The germline gives CDR1 LNHDA, CDR2 SQIVND (reference sequence).